Shown below are 25 T cell receptor beta chains from a single sample sequenced in a study of control samples from healthy donors and cancer patients. This table comes from immunoSEQ multiplex PCR, and its TCRdb copy is limited to in-frame clones, with some not included. The sample carries 70,000 to 80,000 clones, more than 85% recorded once. Sequenced sample: blood. The receptors shown here come from a woman aged 50 to 60 in good health.

The J gene is TRBJ2-1, the V gene TRBV28, with D uncertain. Germline V CDR1 and CDR2: MDHEN, SYDVKM. Trimming left V 6 bases short and J 6 bases short, with 12 bases between. The CDR3 extends over 13 amino acids. CDR3 residues: CASREDQTNEQFF. CDR3 nucleotide sequence: TGTGCCAGCAGGGAAGATCAGACCAATGAGCAGTTCTTC.

The chain carries TRBV21-1 and TRBJ2-7. TRBV21-1 is shown as a pseudogene. The CDR3 loop spans 13 amino acids. CDR3 in amino acids: CASSKIPPLEQYF. As DNA, the CDR3 is TGTGCCAGCAGCAAAATTCCACCTCTCGAGCAGTACTTC.

This chain joins TRBV2 and TRBJ1-6; D might be TRBD1 (5 bases). With 6 bases removed from V and 14 bases from J, the gap between germline ends came to 20 bases. This CDR3 is 14 amino acids long. Germline V gene sequence: CDR1 SNHLY, CDR2 FYNNEI. The CDR3 region has the DNA TGTGCCAGCAGCGTCCGGGACTCCCGAGAGGCCCTCCACTTT. Translating it yields CASSVRDSREALHF.

The chain combines TRBV3-1 (or the pseudogene TRBV3-2) with TRBJ1-6; D may be TRBD1 (6 bases). Germline V gene data show CDR1 as LGHDT and CDR2 as YNNKEL (reference sequence). The CDR3 length is 17 residues. V was clipped by 4 bases and J by 10 bases, with 23 bases between them. DNA of the CDR3: TGTGCCAGCAGCCTGTCGGACAGCCAAATCGCCGGCTCACCCCTCCACTTT. The encoded protein is CASSLSDSQIAGSPLHF.

The chain combines TRBV6-5 with TRBJ2-3; D perhaps matches TRBD2 (6 bases). The CDR3 loop spans 15 amino acids. Germline lookup yields CDR1 MNHEY and CDR2 SVGAGI. V gave up 7 bases and J gave up 1 base, with 15 bases separating them. The DNA for the CDR3 is TGTGCCAGCACTCACCGGGGGAAGGGCACAGATACGCAGTATTTT. Translation gives CASTHRGKGTDTQYF.

The chain recombines TRBV29-1 with TRBJ2-3, with D possibly being TRBD1 (5 bases). The CDR3 is made up of 14 amino acids. Germline V lookup: CDR1 SQVTM, CDR2 ANQGSEA. Trimming left V 4 bases short and J 0 bases short, with 11 bases between. The CDR3 sequence: CSVVIDSSTDTQYF. Here the CDR3 DNA reads TGCAGCGTTGTGATCGACAGCAGCACAGATACGCAGTATTTT.

This clone occurred once. The rearrangement joins TRBV19 to TRBJ1-5, with a possible D match to TRBD1 (5 bases). CDR1 and CDR2 from the germline V gene are LNHDA and SQIVND (reference sequence). V dropped 7 bases and J dropped 4 bases, with 17 bases sitting between them. This CDR3 is 15 amino acids long. As DNA, the CDR3 is TGTGCCAGTAATCCCCCGGGACGGGGGAATCAGCCCCAGCATTTT. It is translated as CASNPPGRGNQPQHF.

This rearrangement joins TRBV6-1 to TRBJ2-1, with a possible D match to TRBD2 (5 bases). The length of the CDR3 is 18 residues. Trimming left V 3 bases short and J 2 bases short, with 20 bases between. Per germline, CDR1 MNHNS and CDR2 SASEGT. The CDR3 nucleotides are TGTGCCAGCAGTGAGGCCCCCCCGGGCGGGCTCACCTACAATGAGCAGTTCTTC. This codes for CASSEAPPGGLTYNEQFF.

This clone has more than one count but fewer than ten. The J gene is TRBJ1-2, the V gene TRBV28; a weak D match, TRBD1 (5 bases). The CDR3 is 14 residues long. Germline CDR1 and CDR2: MDHEN and SYDVKM. V was clipped by 8 bases and J by 2 bases, with 15 bases between them. The CDR3 DNA reads TGTGCCAGCGGGGAGGGGAGGGCGAACTATGGCTACACCTTC. This gives the protein CASGEGRANYGYTF.

This clone was picked up one time. The chain has TRBV7-3 and TRBJ2-5, with 8 bases fitting TRBD1. Unmatched junction bases numbered 6, after V lost 4 bases and J lost 2 bases. The CDR3 is made up of 15 amino acids. Germline CDR1 is SGHTA and CDR2 is FQGTGA. The CDR3 sequence is CASSSLGTGQETQYF. In DNA, the CDR3 is TGTGCCAGCAGCTCTCTAGGGACAGGACAAGAGACCCAGTACTTC.

The V and J genes are TRBV4-2 and TRBJ2-1; TRBD2 aligns across 10 bases. V was clipped by 0 bases and J by 3 bases; unmatched bases: 2. CDR3 size: 16 residues. Looked up from germline, CDR1 is LGHNA and CDR2 is YNFKEQ. CDR3 sequence: CASSQEGLAHYNEQFF. The DNA for the CDR3 is TGTGCCAGCAGCCAAGAGGGACTAGCGCACTACAATGAGCAGTTCTTC.

The chain links TRBV11-2 to TRBJ1-3; D is perhaps TRBD1 (5 bases). V lost 6 bases and J 8 bases, leaving 23 bases between the germline ends. The CDR3 is made up of 16 amino acids. CDR1 and CDR2 (germline): SGHAT, FQNNGV. CDR3 sequence (DNA): TGTGCCAGCAGGCAGACCCGAGACAGTTTTAGGGACACCATATATTTT. As protein: CASRQTRDSFRDTIYF.

J is TRBJ1-1 and V is TRBV10-2; D is uncertain. Per germline, CDR1 WSHSY and CDR2 SAAADI. The CDR3 is 13 residues long. Trimming took 6 bases from V and 1 from J, leaving 9 bases between them. CDR3 coding DNA: TGCGCCAGCAGAGAAGGGCGGAACACTGAAGCTTTCTTT. It specifies CASREGRNTEAFF.

The chain employs TRBV30 and TRBJ2-7; TRBD1 is a possible D gene (6 bases). The CDR3 totals 11 residues. Trimming removed 3 bases at V and 4 bases at J, with 7 bases between. Germline CDR1 reads GTSNPN; CDR2 reads SVGIG (reference sequence). The CDR3 protein is CAWSRGYEQYF. The CDR3 bases are TGTGCCTGGAGCAGGGGTTACGAGCAGTACTTC.

V gene TRBV28 combines with J gene TRBJ1-2; 10 bases agree with TRBD1. Germline V lookup: CDR1 MDHEN, CDR2 SYDVKM. Trimming at V came to 4 bases and at J to 2 bases, leaving 4 bases not matched to a gene. This CDR3 is built from 15 residues. CDR3 nucleotides: TGTGCCAGCAGTTCCCAGACAGGGGGCAACTATGGCTACACCTTC. Protein sequence: CASSSQTGGNYGYTF.

This chain connects TRBV27 to TRBJ1-1; D is possibly TRBD1 (5 bases). V was shortened by 1 base and J by 5 bases, with 11 bases between the two germline ends. From germline, CDR1 is MNHEY and CDR2 SMNVEV (reference sequence). The CDR3 has 14 residues. CDR3 nucleotides: TGTGCCAGCAGTTTATACCAGGGTGGGACTGAAGCTTTCTTT. Translated: CASSLYQGGTEAFF.

This chain links TRBV19 with TRBJ2-1, with 11 positions matching TRBD2. J was trimmed by 5 bases and V by 8 bases; bases with no gene match: 11. Germline CDR1 reads LNHDA; CDR2 reads SQIVND (reference sequence). This CDR3 region has 16 residues. CDR3 region: CASSKPGTSGNNEQFF. The CDR3 DNA reads as TGTGCCAGTTCAAAACCAGGGACTAGCGGAAACAATGAGCAGTTCTTC.

J is TRBJ2-4 and V is TRBV6-5; 10 positions match TRBD2. Germline CDR1 MNHEY, CDR2 SVGAGI. The V segment lost 5 bases and the J segment 2 bases; nucleotides outside the gene matches: 3. The CDR3 covers 15 residues. CDR3 DNA: TGTGCCAGCAGTACTAGCGGGAAATCCAAAAACATTCAGTACTTC. It is translated as CASSTSGKSKNIQYF.

The chain links TRBV5-1 to TRBJ1-2, with 7 bases aligning to TRBD1. Trimming took 3 bases from V and 7 from J; bases not matched to a gene: 9. Germline V lookup: CDR1 SGHRS, CDR2 YFSETQ. The CDR3 length is 14 residues. CDR3 sequence reads: CASSSYRDSGGYTF. The CDR3 nucleotides are TGCGCCAGCAGCTCGTACCGGGACAGTGGTGGCTACACCTTC.

The chain uses TRBV6-6 and TRBJ2-5; D is unclear. Germline V gene data show CDR1 as MNHNY and CDR2 as SVGAGI (reference sequence). The CDR3 runs 12 residues. V lost 6 bases and J lost 2, with 7 bases in between. In nucleotides, the CDR3 is TGTGCCAGCAGGAATACACAAGAGACCCAGTACTTC. Translated: CASRNTQETQYF.

The chain is built from TRBV7-9 and TRBJ1-5; TRBD1 matches at 8 bases. CDR3 length: 18 amino acids. Unmatched junction bases numbered 12, after V lost 2 bases and J lost 3 bases. Germline V lookup: CDR1 SEHNR, CDR2 FQNEAQ (reference sequence). Here the CDR3 DNA reads TGTGCCAGCAGCTTAAGTGGCCCGGGACAGGCCTTCAATCAGCCCCAGCATTTT. This codes for CASSLSGPGQAFNQPQHF.

This clone was seen only once. This chain joins TRBV21-1 and TRBJ2-2; the table's D call of TRBD2 was not tested on the DNA. TRBV21-1 is described as a pseudogene. The CDR3 is 14 residues long. The CDR3 DNA sequence: TGTGCCAGCAGCAAAGGAAGCGGCACCGGGGAGCTGTTTTTT. Amino acid sequence: CASSKGSGTGELFF.

This chain connects TRBV9 to TRBJ1-6, with D perhaps TRBD1 (5 bases). The CDR3 extends over 14 amino acids. Germline assignment: CDR1 SGDLS and CDR2 YYNGEE. The V and J ends lost 0 bases and 7 bases respectively, with 8 bases between them. The CDR3 sequence is CASSVGGTNSPLHF. The CDR3 region has the DNA TGTGCCAGCAGCGTAGGGGGCACAAATTCACCCCTCCACTTT.

V is TRBV19 and J is TRBJ1-5; TRBD1 is a possible D gene (5 bases). V was clipped by 7 bases and J by 5 bases, with 21 bases between them. The CDR3 runs to 16 residues. From germline, CDR1 is LNHDA and CDR2 SQIVND (reference sequence). The chain's CDR3 is CASTVLSRDRDQPQHF. In DNA form, the CDR3 reads TGTGCCAGTACCGTCCTTTCCCGGGACCGAGATCAGCCCCAGCATTTT.

This clone came up a few times. The chain recombines TRBV5-1 with TRBJ1-3, with D hard to call. The CDR3 runs 16 residues. V was pared by 4 bases and J by 0 bases, with 14 bases between. Germline V gene data show CDR1 as SGHRS and CDR2 as YFSETQ. The CDR3 loop is CASSPGLAGSGNTIYF. The CDR3 DNA reads as TGCGCCAGCAGCCCGGGGTTGGCTGGCTCTGGAAACACCATATATTTT.